This TCR beta chain was recovered during a study of blood T cell repertoires in COVID-19. Study at large: Sources were T cells, B-cell-depleted T cells, or PBMCs; the material itself was cDNA or gDNA.

Here immunoSEQ multiplex PCR was the method, and the copy in TCRdb shows in-frame clones only, minus some. There are approximately 130,000 clones in the sample; roughly four fifths occur only once, and 12% lies in the top ten. The CDR3 has 17 amino acids. Germline V CDR1 and CDR2: KGHDR, SFDVKD. V gave up 3 bases and J gave up 4 bases; unmatched junction bases: 9. This receptor was identified in a human donor in a cohort sampled during active COVID-19. The gene calls are TRBV24-1 and TRBJ2-2, with 8 bases matching TRBD1. The specimen sequenced was peripheral blood. CDR3 sequence (DNA): TGTGCCACCAGTGATCCACCGGGACAGGAGACCACCGGGGAGCTGTTTTTT. Encoded protein: CATSDPPGQETTGELFF.